These 32 T cell receptor beta chains were all obtained from the same sample, sequenced in a study of cytomegalovirus exposure and HLA in healthy donors (dated by TCRdb to about 2017). Preparation of the library involved the immunoSEQ multiplex PCR assay. For the multiplex PCR, a mixture combining 60 forward primers for TCR Vbeta segments and 13 reverse primers for TCR Jbeta segments was used. TCRdb retrieved this table from immuneACCESS and kept in-frame rearrangements only. Not all clones are present; in checked studies, unresolved V genes account for under half, and no reason is known for the remainder. The sample records more than 110,000 clones, around 75% of which are singletons. 1.5% to 2% of the sample belongs to the ten largest clones. Material: PBMCs. These receptors originate from a woman aged 25 to 39 in good health and CMV-seronegative.

This clone has only one observation. The rearrangement links TRBV5-1 to TRBJ2-7; 7 bases fit TRBD2. CDR1 and CDR2 from the germline V gene are SGHRS and YFSETQ. Trimming took 5 bases from V and 7 from J; bases not matched to a gene: 15. CDR3 length equals 15 residues. The CDR3: CASSYLERDHDEQYF. As DNA, the CDR3 is TGCGCCAGCAGTTACCTCGAGCGGGACCATGATGAGCAGTACTTC.

The V call is TRBV6-5, the J call TRBJ2-1; 12 nucleotides agree with TRBD2. J gave up 12 bases and V 2 bases, and 5 bases lay outside the gene matches. Germline V gene lookup returns CDR1 MNHEY and CDR2 SVGAGI. The CDR3 spans 14 residues. The CDR3 DNA sequence: TGTGCCAGCAGTTACGGACTAGCGGGACCGCGGCAGTTCTTC. Protein product: CASSYGLAGPRQFF.

The chain is built from TRBV11-2 and TRBJ2-1; TRBD2 agrees at 7 bases. The CDR3 runs to 15 residues. Per germline, CDR1 SGHAT and CDR2 FQNNGV. V lost 1 base, J lost 6 bases, and 6 bases stayed unmatched. CDR3 nucleotides: TGTGCCAGCAGCTTAGGTTCGAGCGGGACCAATGAGCAGTTCTTC. It encodes CASSLGSSGTNEQFF.

The chain couples TRBV18 to TRBJ2-3, with 8 bases lining up with TRBD2. CDR3 length: 14 residues. From germline, CDR1 is KGHSH and CDR2 LQKENI. The V segment lost 3 bases and the J segment 2 bases; nucleotides outside the gene matches: 1. CDR3 in DNA: TGTGCCAGCTCACCTAGCGGGGTCACAGATACGCAGTATTTT. This codes for CASSPSGVTDTQYF.

This clone came up a few times. The chain couples TRBV7-3 to TRBJ2-3, with D possibly matching TRBD1 (6 bases). The CDR3 spans 15 residues. V lost 4 bases to trimming and J lost 0 bases, with 11 bases between them. CDR1 is SGHTA and CDR2 is FQGTGA in the germline V gene. The CDR3 nucleotides are TGTGCCAGCAGCTCCGGGACAACTAGCACAGATACGCAGTATTTT. Translated: CASSSGTTSTDTQYF. Full variable domain (remainder filled in from reference TRBV7-3 and TRBJ2-3): GAGVSQTPSNKVTEKGKYVELRCDPISGHTALYWYRQSLGQGPEFLIYFQGTGAADDSGLPNDRFFAVRPEGSVSTLKIQRTERGDSAVYLCASSSGTTSTDTQYFGPGTRLTVL.

This clone occurred a few times. The chain employs TRBV7-8 and TRBJ2-1; 10 bases map to TRBD2. CDR1 and CDR2 from the germline V gene are SGHVS and FQNEAQ. The CDR3 consists of 15 residues. Trimming at V came to 5 bases and at J to 7 bases, leaving 8 bases not matched to a gene. For the CDR3, the DNA is TGTGCCAGCAGCGAAGCGGGGGGGTTATTTAATGAGCAGTTCTTC. Protein sequence: CASSEAGGLFNEQFF.

The chain carries TRBV5-6 and TRBJ1-2; no firm D call. With 2 bases removed from V and 3 bases from J, the gap between germline ends came to 11 bases. Germline CDR1 is SGHDT and CDR2 is YYEEEE. The CDR3 has 14 amino acids. As DNA, the CDR3 is TGTGCCAGCAGCTTACCTCAGGTCTACTATGGCTACACCTTC. Encoded protein: CASSLPQVYYGYTF.

This chain connects TRBV7-8 to TRBJ2-7; D is unresolved. The length of the CDR3 is 11 residues. V lost 5 bases and J 12 bases, leaving 14 bases between the germline ends. CDR1 is SGHVS, CDR2 FQNEAQ, per germline. CDR3 sequence reads: CASSALTRPYF. The CDR3 DNA sequence: TGTGCCAGCAGCGCCTTGACTCGACCGTACTTC.

The chain joins TRBV5-6 to TRBJ2-7; 7 nucleotides agree with TRBD2. This CDR3 spans 12 amino acids. Germline V gene data show CDR1 as SGHDT and CDR2 as YYEEEE. The V segment lost 5 bases and the J segment 6 bases; nucleotides outside the gene matches: 5. The CDR3 nucleotides read TGTGCCAGCAGGATTTCTAGCGGCGAGCAGTACTTC. Its translation: CASRISSGEQYF. Filled out from reference TRBV5-6 and TRBJ2-7, the complete variable domain reads DAGVTQSPTHLIKTRGQQVTLRCSPKSGHDTVSWYQQALGQGPQFIFQYYEEEERQRGNFPDRFSGHQFPNYSSELNVNALLLGDSALYLCASRISSGEQYFGPGTRLTVT.

The chain is built from TRBV28 and TRBJ1-2, with TRBD1 identical over 9 bases. This CDR3 spans 16 amino acids. The J segment lost 5 bases and the V segment lost 3 bases, leaving 10 bases of the junction unmatched. CDR1 is MDHEN, CDR2 SYDVKM, per germline. CDR3 residues: CASSFGGGQGTYGYTF. As DNA, the CDR3 is TGTGCCAGCAGTTTTGGGGGCGGACAGGGGACTTATGGCTACACCTTC.

This clone was observed a handful of times. The chain uses TRBV2 and TRBJ2-1, with 11 bases fitting TRBD2. J gave up 0 bases and V 0 bases, and 10 bases lay outside the gene matches. CDR3 length: 20 amino acids. Germline assignment: CDR1 SNHLY and CDR2 FYNNEI. CDR3 region: CASSEARTSGSFSSYNEQFF. DNA for the CDR3: TGTGCCAGCAGTGAAGCGAGGACTAGCGGGTCCTTTAGCTCCTACAATGAGCAGTTCTTC.

The V call is TRBV12-2, the J call TRBJ1-2. TRBV12-2 has pseudogene status. The CDR3 contains 16 residues. CDR3 sequence: CASRSPAAGAHYGYTF. The CDR3 bases are TGTGCAAGTCGCTCGCCCGCCGCGGGGGCCCACTATGGCTACACCTTC.

The chain links TRBV19 to TRBJ2-1; 13 bases are shared with TRBD2. Germline V gives CDR1 LNHDA, CDR2 SQIVND (reference sequence). Trimming removed 5 bases from V and 4 bases from J; junction bases left unmatched: 5. The CDR3 is 16 residues long. The CDR3: CASSPQLAGGYNEQFF. The DNA for the CDR3 is TGTGCCAGTAGTCCCCAACTAGCGGGAGGGTACAATGAGCAGTTCTTC.

This chain joins TRBV18 and TRBJ1-4; TRBD1 matches at 8 bases. CDR1 is KGHSH, CDR2 LQKENI, per germline. This CDR3 comprises 14 residues. The V gene end was trimmed by 4 bases and the J gene end by 7 bases; junction bases not matched to a gene: 5. CDR3 sequence: CASSQDRGVEKLFF. The CDR3, as DNA: TGTGCCAGCTCACAAGACAGGGGTGTTGAAAAACTGTTTTTT.

The V gene is TRBV2, the J gene TRBJ2-4; D is possibly TRBD2 (5 bases). Trimming left V 5 bases short and J 9 bases short, with 8 bases between. The germline gives CDR1 SNHLY, CDR2 FYNNEI. The CDR3 has 11 amino acids. CDR3 protein: CASSSGSIQYF. CDR3 DNA: TGTGCCAGCAGTTCGGGAAGCATTCAGTACTTC.

As DNA, the CDR3 is TGTGCCAGCAGGATGACTAGCGGCACTTACGAGCAGTACTTC. Protein product: CASRMTSGTYEQYF. The chain uses TRBV6-1 and TRBJ2-7, with 9 bases matching TRBD2. Germline assignment: CDR1 MNHNS and CDR2 SASEGT. This CDR3 contains 14 residues. With V trimmed by 6 bases and J by 4 bases, 7 bases remained unmatched.

The chain uses TRBV5-4 and TRBJ2-7; 8 bases align to TRBD2. The CDR3 contains 18 residues. Unmatched junction bases numbered 17, after V lost 4 bases and J lost 2 bases. Per the germline V gene, CDR1 is SGHNT and CDR2 is YYREEE (reference sequence). CDR3 residues: CASSPGRSGSLGAYEQYF. The DNA for the CDR3 is TGTGCCAGCAGCCCCGGAAGAAGCGGGAGCTTGGGGGCCTACGAGCAGTACTTC. Complete variable domain (other parts from reference TRBV5-4 and TRBJ2-7): ETGVTQSPTHLIKTRGQQVTLRCSSQSGHNTVSWYQQALGQGPQFIFQYYREEENGRGNFPPRFSGLQFPNYSSELNVNALELDDSALYLCASSPGRSGSLGAYEQYFGPGTRLTVT.

The J gene is TRBJ2-7, the V gene TRBV7-8, with TRBD1 as a possible D gene (6 bases). Between the trimmed V and J ends, which lost 2 bases and 2 bases, there was a span of 13 bases. Germline CDR1 reads SGHVS; CDR2 reads FQNEAQ. The CDR3 totals 15 residues. The DNA for the CDR3 is TGTGCCAGCAGCTTAAATCAGGGACAAGCCTACGAGCAGTACGTC. Translated: CASSLNQGQAYEQYV.

The chain employs TRBV27 and TRBJ2-7; D perhaps matches TRBD1 (6 bases). There are 14 residues in the CDR3. The germline V gene has CDR1 MNHEY and CDR2 SMNVEV (reference sequence). Trimming took off 5 bases at V and 0 bases at J, with 11 bases between the two ends. CDR3 DNA: TGTGCCAGCAGTCCCGGACAGTCCTCCTACGAGCAGTACTTC. It translates to CASSPGQSSYEQYF.

This clone was found a few times. The chain carries TRBV21-1 and TRBJ2-5; the table calls TRBD1, which could not be checked here. TRBV21-1 corresponds to a pseudogene. The length of the CDR3 is 13 residues. The CDR3 DNA sequence: TGTGCCAGCTCCGTACAGGGCTGGGAGACCCAGTACTTC. Encoded protein: CASSVQGWETQYF.

The chain carries TRBV27 and TRBJ2-1; 8 bases fit TRBD2. Germline CDR1 and CDR2: MNHEY and SMNVEV (reference sequence). Germline trimming cut 8 bases from V and 0 bases from J; bases unmatched to any gene: 12. The CDR3 runs to 17 residues. This chain's CDR3 is CASRPGGGLSSYNEQFF. CDR3 nucleotide sequence: TGTGCCAGCCGACCGGGCGGGGGGCTATCCTCCTACAATGAGCAGTTCTTC.

This clone was seen many times. The rearrangement links TRBV5-4 to TRBJ2-7; TRBD1 might be the D (5 bases). Germline V gives CDR1 SGHNT, CDR2 YYREEE (reference sequence). Trimming took 0 bases from V and 4 from J, leaving 8 bases between them. The CDR3 length is 13 residues. CDR3 sequence reads: CASSLDRGYEQYF. CDR3 DNA: TGTGCCAGCAGCTTGGATAGGGGTTACGAGCAGTACTTC.

This rearrangement joins TRBV25-1 to TRBJ2-2; unclear D gene. The germline V and J ends were trimmed by 3 bases and 0 bases, with 5 bases remaining between them. The germline CDR1 and CDR2 sequences are MGHDK and SYGVNS. This CDR3 comprises 14 residues. The CDR3 spells CASSDYANTGELFF. CDR3 bases: TGTGCCAGCAGTGACTACGCGAACACCGGGGAGCTGTTTTTT.

V and J are TRBV2 and TRBJ1-6; D possibly corresponds to TRBD1 (5 bases). Germline V gives CDR1 SNHLY, CDR2 FYNNEI. With 8 bases removed from V and 7 bases from J, the gap between germline ends came to 9 bases. The CDR3 consists of 12 residues. CDR3 sequence reads: CASRRGNSPLHF. The CDR3 bases are TGTGCCAGCCGAAGGGGAAATTCACCCCTCCACTTT.

The chain employs TRBV28 and TRBJ1-5, with TRBD1 matching 7 bases. V was clipped by 4 bases and J by 6 bases; unmatched bases: 6. CDR1 is MDHEN, CDR2 SYDVKM, per germline. The CDR3 extends over 14 amino acids. DNA for the CDR3: TGTGCCAGCAGTTCCCCGACAGGGTCTCAGCCCCAGCATTTT. Residues: CASSSPTGSQPQHF.

The chain carries TRBV21-1 and TRBJ2-5; the DNA was not used to check the table's D call, TRBD2. The last part of the DNA fits TRBJ2-7 better; the J call may be wrong. TRBV21-1 is shown as a pseudogene. The CDR3 spans 13 residues. CDR3: CASSLGRFYEQYF. The CDR3 region has the DNA TGTGCCAGCAGCTTGGGGAGGTTCTACGAGCAGTACTTC.

This chain connects TRBV4-2 to TRBJ2-1, with 10 bases aligning to TRBD2. Germline V lookup: CDR1 LGHNA, CDR2 YNFKEQ. The trim removed 0 bases at V and 5 bases at J, leaving 4 bases unmatched. The CDR3 consists of 16 residues. The CDR3 DNA sequence: TGTGCCAGCAGCCAAGATGGAACTAGCGGGAACAATGAGCAGTTCTTC. It encodes CASSQDGTSGNNEQFF.

This clone was counted once. V is TRBV6-5 and J is TRBJ2-1; 13 nucleotides align to TRBD2. V shed 6 bases and J 8 bases; nucleotides not matched to a gene: 7. The CDR3 loop spans 15 amino acids. Germline CDR1 reads MNHEY; CDR2 reads SVGAGI. The CDR3 coding sequence is TGTGCCAGCAGACCCTCACTAGCGGGAGGGTATGAGCAGTTCTTC. It translates to CASRPSLAGGYEQFF.

The rearrangement joins TRBV5-1 to TRBJ2-7; 9 bases agree with TRBD1. The V gene end was trimmed by 3 bases and the J gene end by 6 bases; junction bases not matched to a gene: 4. The CDR3 covers 13 residues. Germline CDR1 and CDR2: SGHRS and YFSETQ. Written as DNA, the CDR3 is TGCGCCAGCAGCTCGGGACAGGGTCTCGAGCAGTACTTC. Residues: CASSSGQGLEQYF.

V usage is TRBV10-3 and J usage is TRBJ1-2; the match to TRBD1 covers 7 bases. V shed 11 bases, J shed 2 bases, and the junction held 5 bases outside the gene matches. CDR1 and CDR2 from the germline V gene are ENHRY and SYGVKD. The CDR3 contains 12 residues. Written as DNA, the CDR3 is TGTGCCGTTGCACAGGGGAACTATGGCTACACCTTC. Its protein product is CAVAQGNYGYTF.

The rearrangement uses TRBV10-3 and TRBJ2-7; D is undetermined. Germline assignment: CDR1 ENHRY and CDR2 SYGVKD. V shed 2 bases and J shed 0 bases, with 14 bases lying between them. This CDR3 comprises 16 residues. CDR3 in amino acids: CAISEGRSPPSYEQYF. Written as DNA, the CDR3 is TGTGCCATCAGTGAGGGCCGCTCGCCTCCCTCCTACGAGCAGTACTTC.

This rearrangement joins TRBV2 to TRBJ1-5, with 7 bases that match TRBD1. With V trimmed by 8 bases and J by 4 bases, 5 bases remained unmatched. CDR1 and CDR2 from the germline V gene are SNHLY and FYNNEI. CDR3 size: 13 residues. This CDR3 reads CASGGQLNQPQHF. The CDR3 region has the DNA TGTGCCAGCGGGGGACAGCTAAATCAGCCCCAGCATTTT.